These 24 T cell receptor beta chains were all obtained from the same sample, sequenced in a study of CD8 T cells in Susac syndrome. An input of about 0.5 to 1 ug of RNA was subjected to reverse transcription using random hexamers. TCRdb itself ran the immunoSEQ multiplex PCR reads through MiXCR, one entry per CDR3 protein. The repertoire holds 150,000 to 200,000 distinct CDR3 sequences, with less than 95% as singletons. The sequenced sample was CD4+ T cells from PBMCs. The origin of the receptors is a human donor in good health.

V gene TRBV19 combines with J gene TRBJ2-3; 7 nucleotides match TRBD2. V lost 6 bases, J lost 6 bases, and 9 bases stayed unmatched. CDR1 LNHDA and CDR2 SQIVND come from the germline V gene (reference sequence). CDR3 length: 14 amino acids. CDR3 region: CASSAREYADTQYF. Here the CDR3 DNA reads TGTGCCAGTAGCGCGCGGGAGTACGCCGATACGCAGTATTTT.

The V gene is TRBV4-1, the J gene TRBJ2-1; D gene ambiguous. Germline V CDR1 and CDR2: MGHRA, YSYEKL. The CDR3 contains 16 residues. V lost 4 bases and J lost 0, with 13 bases in between. The CDR3 bases are TGCGCCAGCAGCCTAACGGTCCAGACCTCCTACAATGAGCAGTTCTTC. Translation: CASSLTVQTSYNEQFF.

The chain recombines TRBV20-1 with TRBJ1-1; D is uncertain. The germline V gene has CDR1 DFQATT and CDR2 SNEGSKA (reference sequence). CDR3 length equals 11 residues. With 5 bases removed from V and 2 bases from J, the gap between germline ends came to 6 bases. The CDR3 spells CSAPVNTEAFF. The DNA for the CDR3 is TGCAGTGCTCCAGTCAACACTGAAGCTTTCTTT.

The chain is built from TRBV20-1 and TRBJ2-1; maybe TRBD1 (5 bases). V lost 3 bases and J 1 base, leaving 10 bases between the germline ends. CDR3 length equals 14 residues. CDR1 is DFQATT and CDR2 is SNEGSKA in the germline V gene (reference sequence). The CDR3 region is CSASIRGSYNEQFF. In DNA form, the CDR3 reads TGCAGTGCTAGTATTAGGGGTTCCTACAATGAGCAGTTCTTC.

The chain recombines TRBV5-1 with TRBJ1-1; 7 nucleotides agree with TRBD1. CDR1 is SGHRS and CDR2 is YFSETQ in the germline V gene. The CDR3 covers 16 residues. The J segment lost 1 base and the V segment lost 4 bases, leaving 10 bases of the junction unmatched. The CDR3 DNA sequence: TGCGCCAGCAGCGGGGGACAGACCACTAAGAACACTGAAGCTTTCTTT. It yields the protein CASSGGQTTKNTEAFF.

V gene TRBV20-1 combines with J gene TRBJ1-4, with TRBD1 identical over 9 bases. There are 12 residues in the CDR3. Germline assignment: CDR1 DFQATT and CDR2 SNEGSKA (reference sequence). Here the CDR3 reads CRGTGGDEKLFF. In DNA, the CDR3 is TGCAGGGGTACAGGGGGCGATGAAAAACTGTTTTTT.

The V call is TRBV6-5, the J call TRBJ2-1; D is perhaps TRBD2 (5 bases). V lost 3 bases and J lost 10, with 16 bases in between. From germline, CDR1 is MNHEY and CDR2 SVGAGI. This CDR3 spans 14 amino acids. CDR3 coding DNA: TGTGCCAGCAGTTATATGCCGGAGGAGTGGGAGCAGTTCTTC. Its protein is CASSYMPEEWEQFF.

This clonotype has only one observation. J is TRBJ2-1 and V is TRBV28; D unclear. The CDR3 loop spans 16 amino acids. Trimming took 7 bases from V and 1 from J, leaving 17 bases between them. Germline loops: CDR1 MDHEN, CDR2 SYDVKM. The CDR3 region is CASMVHSSWSYNEQFF. The CDR3, as DNA: TGTGCCAGCATGGTGCATTCGTCGTGGTCCTACAATGAGCAGTTCTTC.

In this sample, this clonotype turned up a few times. V and J are TRBV7-2 and TRBJ1-1; D may be TRBD1 (6 bases). V was pared by 5 bases and J by 0 bases, with 10 bases between. From germline, CDR1 is SGHTA and CDR2 FQGNSA. The length of the CDR3 is 14 residues. CDR3 DNA: TGTGCCAGCAGCCTTCGGACAGTGAACACTGAAGCTTTCTTT. As protein: CASSLRTVNTEAFF.

The chain employs TRBV9 and TRBJ2-1; unclear D gene. The CDR3 length is 15 residues. Germline V gives CDR1 SGDLS, CDR2 YYNGEE. V lost 0 bases to trimming and J lost 0 bases, with 7 bases between them. The CDR3 bases are TGTGCCAGCAGCGTAGGGTGGGGCTCCTACAATGAGCAGTTCTTC. Encoded protein: CASSVGWGSYNEQFF.

This sequence joins TRBV15 and TRBJ1-1; TRBD1 might be the D (5 bases). CDR1 is LNHNV and CDR2 is YYDKDF in the germline V gene (reference sequence). CDR3 length: 15 residues. The ends were cut back, 1 base at V and 6 bases at J, with 15 bases in the middle. Here the CDR3 reads CATSRATDPRAEAFF. CDR3 nucleotides: TGTGCCACCAGCAGAGCTACAGACCCCAGGGCTGAAGCTTTCTTT.

The chain combines TRBV7-6 with TRBJ2-1, with D possibly TRBD2 on 7 matching bases. V was shortened by 7 bases and J by 5 bases, with 15 bases between the two germline ends. This CDR3 has 14 amino acids. From germline, CDR1 is SGHVS and CDR2 FNYEAQ. The DNA of the CDR3 is TGTGCCAGCACCGAGGGGGGGACCGACAATGAGCAGTTCTTC. Protein: CASTEGGTDNEQFF.

The gene calls are TRBV7-9 and TRBJ2-7; no clear D gene. The CDR3 consists of 12 residues. Between the trimmed V and J ends, which lost 0 bases and 3 bases, there was a span of 3 bases. Germline CDR1 and CDR2: SEHNR and FQNEAQ (reference sequence). Here the CDR3 reads CASSLARYEQYF. CDR3 bases: TGTGCCAGCAGCTTAGCTCGCTACGAGCAGTACTTC. Using reference TRBV7-9 and TRBJ2-7 for the parts outside the CDR3, the full variable domain is DTGVSQNPRHKITKRGQNVTFRCDPISEHNRLYWYRQTLGQGPEFLTYFQNEAQLEKSRLLSDRFSAERPKGSFSTLEIQRTEQGDSAMYLCASSLARYEQYFGPGTRLTVT.

In its sample, this clonotype was seen once. The genes are TRBV20-1 and TRBJ2-1; D call uncertain. Trimming pared 5 bases from V and 2 bases from J, leaving 4 bases between. Looked up from germline, CDR1 is DFQATT and CDR2 is SNEGSKA (reference sequence). This CDR3 has 11 residues. The CDR3 loop is CSAGTYNEQFF. Here the CDR3 DNA reads TGCAGTGCTGGAACCTACAATGAGCAGTTCTTC.

This CDR3 reads CASSFTENQPQHF. The CDR3 DNA reads as TGTGCCAGCAGTTTCACGGAGAATCAGCCCCAGCATTTT. The rearrangement links TRBV12-3 or TRBV12-4 to TRBJ1-5; D uncertain. V was cut by 3 bases and J by 4 bases, with 7 bases left in between. The CDR3 loop spans 13 amino acids.

The chain employs TRBV2 and TRBJ1-1; a possible D gene is TRBD1 (5 bases). V was trimmed by 5 bases and J by 7 bases, leaving 14 bases between them. CDR1 is SNHLY and CDR2 is FYNNEI in the germline V gene. The CDR3 spans 13 residues. The CDR3 sequence is CASSLTGVIEAFF. The CDR3 DNA sequence: TGTGCCAGCAGTCTAACAGGAGTTATTGAAGCTTTCTTT.

This chain connects TRBV12-3 or TRBV12-4 to TRBJ2-3, with D possibly TRBD1 on 5 matching bases. The V end was cut by 3 bases, the J end by 2 bases, with 12 bases between. The CDR3 has 15 residues. The CDR3 region has the DNA TGTGCCAGCAGTTTGGAGTACAGGTCCACAGATACGCAGTATTTT. Its protein is CASSLEYRSTDTQYF.

The genes are TRBV18 and TRBJ2-7; maybe TRBD2 (6 bases). Trimming took 5 bases from V and 3 from J, leaving 14 bases between them. Germline V gene lookup returns CDR1 KGHSH and CDR2 LQKENI. CDR3 length equals 14 residues. The CDR3 spells CASSNQGGGYEQYF. The CDR3 bases are TGTGCCAGCTCAAATCAGGGAGGTGGCTACGAGCAGTACTTC.

The rearrangement joins TRBV28 to TRBJ1-2, with TRBD1 identical over 7 bases. J lost 5 bases, V lost 5 bases, and 8 bases had no gene match. From germline, CDR1 is MDHEN and CDR2 SYDVKM. This CDR3 spans 14 amino acids. The CDR3 DNA is TGTGCCAGCAGTGGATCGACAGGGTCTTATGGCTACACCTTC. Amino acid sequence: CASSGSTGSYGYTF.

V gene TRBV6-1 combines with J gene TRBJ2-5; D gene ambiguous. Germline values: CDR1 MNHNS, CDR2 SASEGT. Trimming cost V 8 bases and J 5 bases, with 9 bases left between them. The CDR3 length is 11 residues. CDR3 in amino acids: CASRSLETQYF. Here the CDR3 DNA reads TGTGCCAGCCGAAGCTTGGAGACCCAGTACTTC.

The chain links TRBV3-1 to TRBJ1-2, with unresolved D. This CDR3 has 13 residues. The germline V gene encodes CDR1 LGHDT and CDR2 YNNKEL (reference sequence). With 2 bases removed from V and 2 bases from J, the gap between germline ends came to 6 bases. Written as DNA, the CDR3 is TGTGCCAGCAGCCAACCGGGAAACTATGGCTACACCTTC. It yields the protein CASSQPGNYGYTF. The full variable domain, rest sourced from reference TRBV3-1 and TRBJ1-2, is DTAVSQTPKYLVTQMGNDKSIKCEQNLGHDTMYWYKQDSKKFLKIMFSYNNKELIINETVPNRFSPKSPDKAHLNLHINSLELGDSAVYFCASSQPGNYGYTFGSGTRLTVV.

This chain links TRBV4-3 with TRBJ2-1; 7 bases map to TRBD1. The J segment lost 5 bases and the V segment lost 0 bases, leaving 1 base of the junction unmatched. The CDR3 is 14 amino acids. The germline CDR1 and CDR2 sequences are LGHNA and YSLEER. The CDR3 here is CASSQEQGNNEQFF. The CDR3 nucleotides are TGCGCCAGCAGCCAAGAACAGGGGAACAATGAGCAGTTCTTC.

This chain connects TRBV20-1 to TRBJ2-1, with 8 bases matching TRBD2. Looked up from germline, CDR1 is DFQATT and CDR2 is SNEGSKA (reference sequence). CDR3 length: 14 residues. The V gene end was trimmed by 1 base and the J gene end by 7 bases; junction bases not matched to a gene: 6. The DNA for the CDR3 is TGCAGTGCTAGAGTCTCTAGCGGGCGTAATGAGCAGTTCTTC. Amino acids: CSARVSSGRNEQFF.

The chain combines TRBV2 with TRBJ1-1; no definite D call. Germline V lookup: CDR1 SNHLY, CDR2 FYNNEI. This CDR3 has 13 residues. Trimming removed 4 bases from V and 0 bases from J, with 6 bases in between. The CDR3 protein is CASSVTLNTEAFF. CDR3 nucleotides: TGTGCCAGCAGTGTGACTTTGAACACTGAAGCTTTCTTT.